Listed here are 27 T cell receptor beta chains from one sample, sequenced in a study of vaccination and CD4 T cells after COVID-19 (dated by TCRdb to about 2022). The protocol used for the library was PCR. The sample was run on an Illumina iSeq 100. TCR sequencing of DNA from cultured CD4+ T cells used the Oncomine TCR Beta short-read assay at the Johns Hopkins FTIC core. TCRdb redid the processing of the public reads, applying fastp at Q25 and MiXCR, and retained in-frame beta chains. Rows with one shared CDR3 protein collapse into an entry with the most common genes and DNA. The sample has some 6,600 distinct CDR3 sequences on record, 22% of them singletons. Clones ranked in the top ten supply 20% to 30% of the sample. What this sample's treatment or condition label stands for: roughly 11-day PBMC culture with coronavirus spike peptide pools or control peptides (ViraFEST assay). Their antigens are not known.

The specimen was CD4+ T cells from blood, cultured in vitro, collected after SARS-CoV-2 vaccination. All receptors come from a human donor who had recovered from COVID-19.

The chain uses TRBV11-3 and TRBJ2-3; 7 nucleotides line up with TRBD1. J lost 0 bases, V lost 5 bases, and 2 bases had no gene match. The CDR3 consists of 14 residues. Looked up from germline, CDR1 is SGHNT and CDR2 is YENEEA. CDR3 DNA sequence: TGTGCCAGCAGCCCGGGACAGAGCACAGATACGCAGTATTTT. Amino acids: CASSPGQSTDTQYF.

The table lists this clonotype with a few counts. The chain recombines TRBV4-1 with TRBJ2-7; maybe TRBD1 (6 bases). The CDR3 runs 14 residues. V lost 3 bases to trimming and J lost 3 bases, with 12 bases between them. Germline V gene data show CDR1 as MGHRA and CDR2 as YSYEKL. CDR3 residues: CASSHPEGVYEQYF. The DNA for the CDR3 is TGCGCCAGCAGCCACCCCGAGGGGGTCTACGAGCAGTACTTC.

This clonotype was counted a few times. CDR3 nucleotide sequence: TGTGCCAGCAGTTTACGGCACGGTCAGCCCCAGCATTTT. Translation gives CASSLRHGQPQHF. V and J are TRBV27 and TRBJ1-5; unclear D gene. Trimming removed 2 bases from V and 6 bases from J, with 8 bases in between. Per the germline V gene, CDR1 is MNHEY and CDR2 is SMNVEV (reference sequence). The CDR3 contains 13 residues.

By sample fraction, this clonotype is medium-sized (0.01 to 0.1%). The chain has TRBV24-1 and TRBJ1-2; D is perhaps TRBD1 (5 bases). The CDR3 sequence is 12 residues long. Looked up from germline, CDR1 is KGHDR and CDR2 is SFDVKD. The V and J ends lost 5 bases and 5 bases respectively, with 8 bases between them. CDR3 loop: CATSAQGYGYTF. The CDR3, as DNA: TGTGCCACCAGTGCCCAGGGTTATGGCTACACCTTC.

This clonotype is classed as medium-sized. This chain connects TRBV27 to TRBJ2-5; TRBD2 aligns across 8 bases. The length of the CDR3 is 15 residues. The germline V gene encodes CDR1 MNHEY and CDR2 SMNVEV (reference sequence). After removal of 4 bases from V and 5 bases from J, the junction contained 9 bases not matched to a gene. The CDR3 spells CASSSVAAGEETQYF. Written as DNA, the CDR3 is TGTGCCAGCAGTTCTGTAGCAGCGGGAGAGGAGACCCAGTACTTC.

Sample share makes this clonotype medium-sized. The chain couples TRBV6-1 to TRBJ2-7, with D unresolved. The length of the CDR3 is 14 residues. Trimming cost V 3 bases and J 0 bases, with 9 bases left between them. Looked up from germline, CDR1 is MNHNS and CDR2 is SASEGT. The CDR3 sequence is CASSELPSSYEQYF. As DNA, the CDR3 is TGTGCCAGCAGTGAGCTTCCATCCTCCTACGAGCAGTACTTC.

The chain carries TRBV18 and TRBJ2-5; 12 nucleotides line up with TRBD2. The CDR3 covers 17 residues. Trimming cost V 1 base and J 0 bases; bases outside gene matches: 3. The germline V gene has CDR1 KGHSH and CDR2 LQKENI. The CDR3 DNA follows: TGTGCCAGCTCACCACTGACTAGCGGGGGAAACCAAGAGACCCAGTACTTC. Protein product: CASSPLTSGGNQETQYF. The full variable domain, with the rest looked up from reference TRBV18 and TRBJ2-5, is NAGVMQNPRHLVRRRGQEARLRCSPMKGHSHVYWYRQLPEEGLKFMVYLQKENIIDESGMPKERFSAEFPKEGPSILRIQQVVRGDSAAYFCASSPLTSGGNQETQYFGPGTRLLVL.

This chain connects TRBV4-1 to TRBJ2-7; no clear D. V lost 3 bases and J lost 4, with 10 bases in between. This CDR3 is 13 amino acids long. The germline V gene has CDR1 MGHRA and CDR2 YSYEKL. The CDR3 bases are TGCGCCAGCAGCCAGAGCCGCAGATACGAGCAGTACTTC. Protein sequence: CASSQSRRYEQYF.

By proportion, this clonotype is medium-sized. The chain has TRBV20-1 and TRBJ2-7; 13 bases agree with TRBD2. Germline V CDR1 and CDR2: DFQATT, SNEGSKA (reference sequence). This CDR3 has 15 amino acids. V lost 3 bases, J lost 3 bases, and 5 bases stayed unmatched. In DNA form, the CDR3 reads TGCAGTGCTAGCACACTAGCGGGGGGGAACTACGAGCAGTACTTC. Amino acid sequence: CSASTLAGGNYEQYF.

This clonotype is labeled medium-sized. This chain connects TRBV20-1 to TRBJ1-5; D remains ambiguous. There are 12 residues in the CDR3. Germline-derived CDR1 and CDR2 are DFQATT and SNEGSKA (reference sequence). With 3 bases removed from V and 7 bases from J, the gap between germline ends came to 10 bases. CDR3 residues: CSASGSNQPQHF. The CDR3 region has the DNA TGCAGTGCTAGCGGGAGTAACCAGCCCCAGCATTTT.

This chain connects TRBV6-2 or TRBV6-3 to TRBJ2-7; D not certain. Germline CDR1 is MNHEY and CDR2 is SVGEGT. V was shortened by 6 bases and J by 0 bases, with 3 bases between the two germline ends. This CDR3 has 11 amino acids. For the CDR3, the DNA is TGTGCCAGCAGCAACTCCTACGAGCAGTACTTC. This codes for CASSNSYEQYF.

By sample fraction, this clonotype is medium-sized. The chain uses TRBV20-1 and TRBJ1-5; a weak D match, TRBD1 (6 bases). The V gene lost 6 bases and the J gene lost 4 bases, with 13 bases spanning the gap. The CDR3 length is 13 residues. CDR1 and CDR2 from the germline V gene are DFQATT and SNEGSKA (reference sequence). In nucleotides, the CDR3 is TGCAGTGCCCCGGCGGGGGCAAATCAGCCCCAGCATTTT. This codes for CSAPAGANQPQHF.

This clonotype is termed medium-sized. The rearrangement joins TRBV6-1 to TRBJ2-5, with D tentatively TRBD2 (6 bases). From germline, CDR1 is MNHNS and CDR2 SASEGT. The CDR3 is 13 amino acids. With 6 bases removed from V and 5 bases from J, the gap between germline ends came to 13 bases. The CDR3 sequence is CASRFPSVETQYF. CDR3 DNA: TGTGCCAGCAGGTTCCCTAGCGTGGAGACCCAGTACTTC.

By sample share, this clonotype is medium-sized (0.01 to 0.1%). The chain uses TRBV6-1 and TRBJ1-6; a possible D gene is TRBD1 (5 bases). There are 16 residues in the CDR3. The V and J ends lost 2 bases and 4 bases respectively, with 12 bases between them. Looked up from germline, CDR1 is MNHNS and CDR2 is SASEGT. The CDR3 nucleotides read TGTGCCAGCAGTGAACCCATCGGGGGGTATAATTCACCCCTCCACTTT. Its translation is CASSEPIGGYNSPLHF.

CDR3 region: CASSYRGGSYEQYF. The CDR3 region has the DNA TGTGCCAGCAGCTACAGGGGAGGGAGCTACGAGCAGTACTTC. The chain employs TRBV27 and TRBJ2-7; either TRBD1 or TRBD2 may supply D (7 bases each). In germline, CDR1 is MNHEY, CDR2 SMNVEV (reference sequence). The CDR3 is 14 amino acids. Trimming removed 6 bases from V and 3 bases from J, with 15 bases in between.

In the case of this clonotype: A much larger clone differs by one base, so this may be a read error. Here the CDR3 reads CASSETHGPYEQYF. The CDR3 DNA sequence: TGTGCCAGCAGTGAGACGCACGGTCCCTACGAGCAGTACTTC. The V call is TRBV6-1, the J call TRBJ2-7, with D unresolved. Germline CDR1 and CDR2: MNHNS and SASEGT. The CDR3 runs to 14 residues. Deletions cut 3 bases from V and 2 bases from J, with 11 bases between.

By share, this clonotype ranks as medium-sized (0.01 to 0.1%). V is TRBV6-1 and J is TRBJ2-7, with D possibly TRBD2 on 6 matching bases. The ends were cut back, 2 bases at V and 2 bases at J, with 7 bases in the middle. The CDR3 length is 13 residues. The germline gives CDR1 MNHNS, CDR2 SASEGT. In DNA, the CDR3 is TGTGCCAGCAGTGAAACGGGGGCCTACGAGCAGTACTTC. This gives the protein CASSETGAYEQYF.

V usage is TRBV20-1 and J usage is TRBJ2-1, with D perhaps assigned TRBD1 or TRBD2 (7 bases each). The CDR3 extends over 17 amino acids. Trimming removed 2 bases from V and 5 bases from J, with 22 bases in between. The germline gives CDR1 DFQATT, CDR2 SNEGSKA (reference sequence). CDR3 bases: TGCAGTGCTAGACCCGCCACAGGGAGGGGGCTACACAATGAGCAGTTCTTC. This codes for CSARPATGRGLHNEQFF.

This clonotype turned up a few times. This chain's CDR3 is CASSDEGQGQETQYF. CDR3 nucleotides: TGTGCCAGCAGTGATGAAGGACAGGGACAAGAGACCCAGTACTTC. This rearrangement joins TRBV25-1 to TRBJ2-5; 8 bases agree with TRBD1. The CDR3 loop spans 15 amino acids. The germline V gene encodes CDR1 MGHDK and CDR2 SYGVNS. The trim removed 3 bases at V and 2 bases at J, leaving 5 bases unmatched. Looking up the rest from reference TRBV25-1 and TRBJ2-5 gives the full variable domain: EADIYQTPRYLVIGTGKKITLECSQTMGHDKMYWYQQDPGMELHLIHYSYGVNSTEKGDLSSESTVSRIRTEHFPLTLESARPSHTSQYLCASSDEGQGQETQYFGPGTRLLVL.

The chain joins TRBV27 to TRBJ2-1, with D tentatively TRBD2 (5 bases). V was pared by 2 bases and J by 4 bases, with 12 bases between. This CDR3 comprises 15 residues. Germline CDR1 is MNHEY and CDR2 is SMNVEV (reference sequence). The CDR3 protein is CASSLQRSLYNEQFF. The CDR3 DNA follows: TGTGCCAGCAGTTTACAGCGGAGTCTATACAATGAGCAGTTCTTC.

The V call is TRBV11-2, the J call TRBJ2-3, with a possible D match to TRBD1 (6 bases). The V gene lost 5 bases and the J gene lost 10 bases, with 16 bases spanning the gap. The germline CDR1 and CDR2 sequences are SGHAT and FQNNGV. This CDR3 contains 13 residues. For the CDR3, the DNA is TGTGCCAGCAGCGAACAAACAGGGTGGGCGCAGTATTTT. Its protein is CASSEQTGWAQYF. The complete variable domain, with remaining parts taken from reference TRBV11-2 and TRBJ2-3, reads EAGVAQSPRYKIIEKRQSVAFWCNPISGHATLYWYQQILGQGPKLLIQFQNNGVVDDSQLPKDRFSAERLKGVDSTLKIQPAKLEDSAVYLCASSEQTGWAQYFGPGTRLTVL.

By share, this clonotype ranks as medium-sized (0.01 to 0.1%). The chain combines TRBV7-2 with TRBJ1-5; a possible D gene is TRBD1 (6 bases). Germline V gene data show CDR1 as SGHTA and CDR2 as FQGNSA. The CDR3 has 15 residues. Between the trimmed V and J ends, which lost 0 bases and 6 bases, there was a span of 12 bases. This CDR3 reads CASSLATGGSQPQHF. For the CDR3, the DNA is TGTGCCAGCAGCTTAGCTACGGGGGGCAGTCAGCCCCAGCATTTT.

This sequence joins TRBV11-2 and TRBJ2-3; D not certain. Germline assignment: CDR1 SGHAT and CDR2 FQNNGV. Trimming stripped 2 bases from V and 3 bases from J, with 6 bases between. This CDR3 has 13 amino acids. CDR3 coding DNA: TGTGCCAGCAGCTTAAGTGCGACAGATACGCAGTATTTT. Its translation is CASSLSATDTQYF. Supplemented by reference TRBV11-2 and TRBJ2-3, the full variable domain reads EAGVAQSPRYKIIEKRQSVAFWCNPISGHATLYWYQQILGQGPKLLIQFQNNGVVDDSQLPKDRFSAERLKGVDSTLKIQPAKLEDSAVYLCASSLSATDTQYFGPGTRLTVL.

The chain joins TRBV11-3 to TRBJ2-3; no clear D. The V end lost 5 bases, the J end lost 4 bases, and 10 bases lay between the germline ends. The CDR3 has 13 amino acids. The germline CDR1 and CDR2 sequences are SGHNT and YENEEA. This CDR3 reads CASSLRIADTQYF. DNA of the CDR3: TGTGCCAGCAGCCTTCGCATCGCAGATACGCAGTATTTT.

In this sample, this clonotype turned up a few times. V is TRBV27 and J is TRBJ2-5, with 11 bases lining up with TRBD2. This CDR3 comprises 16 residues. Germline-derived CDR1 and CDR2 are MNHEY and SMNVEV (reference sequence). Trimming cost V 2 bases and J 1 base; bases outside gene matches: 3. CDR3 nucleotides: TGTGCCAGCAGTTTAGGTAGCGGGAGGGCCCAAGAGACCCAGTACTTC. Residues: CASSLGSGRAQETQYF.

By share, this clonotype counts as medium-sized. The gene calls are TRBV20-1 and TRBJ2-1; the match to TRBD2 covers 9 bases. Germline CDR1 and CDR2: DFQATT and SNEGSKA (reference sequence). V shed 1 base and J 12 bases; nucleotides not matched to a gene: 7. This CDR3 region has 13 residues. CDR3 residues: CSARGSSGIWQFF. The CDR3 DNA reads TGCAGTGCTAGAGGATCTAGCGGGATATGGCAGTTCTTC.

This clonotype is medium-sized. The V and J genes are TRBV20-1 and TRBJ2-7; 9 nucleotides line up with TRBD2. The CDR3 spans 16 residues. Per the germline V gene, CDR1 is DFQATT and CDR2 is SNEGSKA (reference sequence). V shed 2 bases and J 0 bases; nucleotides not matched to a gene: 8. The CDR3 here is CSARPSGRLSSYEQYF. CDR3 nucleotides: TGCAGTGCTAGACCCAGCGGGAGGCTTAGCTCCTACGAGCAGTACTTC.